Below are 30 T cell receptor beta chains sequenced from a single sample in a study of cytomegalovirus exposure and HLA in healthy donors. Vbeta (60) and Jbeta (13) primers were used in the PCR. TCRdb keeps only in-frame clones here, not all; method: immunoSEQ multiplex PCR. The sample lists under 200,000 clones, over 75% occurring once. Sequences were obtained from PBMCs. The receptor set was obtained from a human donor in good health.

This clone was observed a handful of times. The chain joins TRBV2 to TRBJ2-2; D is possibly TRBD1 (6 bases). V was trimmed by 1 base and J by 5 bases, leaving 8 bases between them. From germline, CDR1 is SNHLY and CDR2 FYNNEI. The CDR3 totals 14 residues. The CDR3 spells CASSEGRGTGELFF. Here the CDR3 DNA reads TGTGCCAGCAGTGAAGGAAGGGGGACCGGGGAGCTGTTTTTT.

This sequence joins TRBV4-3 and TRBJ1-4; possible D gene TRBD1, 5 bases. The CDR3 consists of 14 residues. The germline V gene encodes CDR1 LGHNA and CDR2 YSLEER. Trimming pared 1 base from V and 8 bases from J, leaving 11 bases between. CDR3 residues: CASSQARGDEKLFF. The CDR3 bases are TGCGCCAGCAGCCAAGCTAGGGGTGACGAAAAACTGTTTTTT.

There are a few counts of this clone. The V gene is TRBV27, the J gene TRBJ2-3; maybe TRBD2 (5 bases). Germline V gene sequence: CDR1 MNHEY, CDR2 SMNVEV (reference sequence). CDR3 length equals 16 residues. V was trimmed by 2 bases and J by 6 bases, leaving 18 bases between them. CDR3 region: CASSLGWTPPSDTQYF. CDR3 DNA: TGTGCCAGCAGTTTAGGGTGGACTCCCCCCTCTGATACGCAGTATTTT.

The V and J genes are TRBV2 and TRBJ1-1; possible D gene TRBD1, 5 bases. The CDR3 totals 13 residues. V lost 3 bases and J 0 bases, leaving 5 bases between the germline ends. Germline CDR1 is SNHLY and CDR2 is FYNNEI. Written as DNA, the CDR3 is TGTGCCAGCAGTGACAGGGTGAACACTGAAGCTTTCTTT. It translates to CASSDRVNTEAFF.

The chain recombines TRBV19 with TRBJ1-6, with D unclear. Germline CDR1 LNHDA, CDR2 SQIVND (reference sequence). V gave up 6 bases and J gave up 7 bases, with 16 bases separating them. The CDR3 covers 15 residues. CDR3 DNA: TGTGCCAGTAGCGTTGCGGGCGGTTCAAATTCACCCCTCCACTTT. Translated, it gives CASSVAGGSNSPLHF.

The J gene is TRBJ2-2, the V gene TRBV6-5; tentatively, D is TRBD2 (6 bases). The germline V and J ends were trimmed by 7 bases and 2 bases, with 14 bases remaining between them. CDR1 and CDR2 from the germline V gene are MNHEY and SVGAGI. The CDR3 runs to 15 residues. CDR3 nucleotides: TGTGCCAGCACCCCGGGACTGCTAAACACCGGGGAGCTGTTTTTT. Translating gives CASTPGLLNTGELFF.

The chain employs TRBV4-2 and TRBJ1-6; weak D call: TRBD1 (5 bases). The V and J ends lost 1 base and 9 bases respectively, with 13 bases between them. CDR1 is LGHNA, CDR2 YNFKEQ, per germline. CDR3 length: 15 amino acids. The CDR3 region has the DNA TGTGCCAGCAGCCAAGCTCTACAGGTTGCTTCACCCCTCCACTTT. Its protein is CASSQALQVASPLHF.

The CDR3 sequence is CASSVRRSGGNTGELFF. The CDR3, as DNA: TGTGCCAGCAGCGTACGACGTAGCGGGGGAAACACCGGGGAGCTGTTTTTT. This rearrangement joins TRBV9 to TRBJ2-2; TRBD2 matches at 9 bases. Germline assignment: CDR1 SGDLS and CDR2 YYNGEE. Trimming cost V 1 base and J 2 bases; bases outside gene matches: 6. The CDR3 has 17 residues.

This clone was seen only a few times. The chain recombines TRBV11-2 with TRBJ1-3, with D tentatively TRBD1 (6 bases). This CDR3 is built from 16 residues. V was clipped by 6 bases and J by 0 bases, with 15 bases between them. Germline CDR1 and CDR2: SGHAT and FQNNGV. The chain's CDR3 is CASSRSGASSGNTIYF. Here the CDR3 DNA reads TGTGCCAGCAGTCGCTCAGGGGCCTCCTCTGGAAACACCATATATTTT.

The rearrangement uses TRBV11-2 and TRBJ1-3, with 10 nucleotides matching TRBD1. This CDR3 comprises 15 residues. J lost 2 bases, V lost 3 bases, and 1 base had no gene match. In germline, CDR1 is SGHAT, CDR2 FQNNGV. Here the CDR3 DNA reads TGTGCCAGCAGCTTCGACAGGGGGCCTGGAAACACCATATATTTT. Encoded protein: CASSFDRGPGNTIYF.

This chain links TRBV4-2 with TRBJ1-1; the D gene is possibly TRBD1 (6 bases). The CDR3 sequence is 16 residues long. CDR1 is LGHNA and CDR2 is YNFKEQ in the germline V gene. V was cut by 0 bases and J by 11 bases, with 22 bases left in between. The CDR3 sequence is CASSQDGGGTQGLAFF. The CDR3 nucleotides read TGTGCCAGCAGCCAAGATGGGGGTGGGACACAAGGCTTGGCTTTCTTT.

This rearrangement joins TRBV15 to TRBJ2-1; a possible D gene is TRBD1 (5 bases). Trimming cost V 0 bases and J 7 bases, with 7 bases left between them. CDR3 length: 13 residues. Germline assignment: CDR1 LNHNV and CDR2 YYDKDF (reference sequence). The chain's CDR3 is CATSRDQGNEQFF. The CDR3 DNA reads TGTGCCACCAGCAGAGATCAGGGAAATGAGCAGTTCTTC.

This rearrangement joins TRBV5-1 to TRBJ2-5; TRBD2 is a possible D gene (6 bases). The J call may be incorrect, as the DNA end agrees better with TRBJ2-7. From germline, CDR1 is SGHRS and CDR2 YFSETQ. The CDR3 has 14 amino acids. CDR3 nucleotides: TGCGCCAGCAGCTGGGGGGACGGGCCCTACGAGCAGTACTTC. Translation gives CASSWGDGPYEQYF.

Here the CDR3 DNA reads TGCGCCAGCAGCCAAGATCTTCTCCCGAGCGCCCTATACAATGAGCAGTTCTTC. Translated: CASSQDLLPSALYNEQFF. The V and J genes are TRBV4-3 and TRBJ2-1; no clear D. V lost 0 bases and J lost 4, with 19 bases in between. Germline CDR1 reads LGHNA; CDR2 reads YSLEER. This CDR3 contains 18 residues.

The sample holds one count of this clone. The rearrangement uses TRBV19 and TRBJ2-5, with 8 bases fitting TRBD2. Germline loops: CDR1 LNHDA, CDR2 SQIVND (reference sequence). The CDR3 runs 15 residues. V lost 6 bases and J lost 5; bases outside the gene matches: 11. The CDR3 reads CASSSLGAGDETQYF. DNA of the CDR3: TGTGCCAGTAGCTCCCTAGGAGCGGGGGATGAGACCCAGTACTTC.

The V call is TRBV29-1, the J call TRBJ2-3, with D tentatively TRBD2 (6 bases). In germline, CDR1 is SQVTM, CDR2 ANQGSEA. The CDR3 length is 16 residues. Trimming removed 1 base at V and 3 bases at J, with 17 bases between. The CDR3 sequence: CSVEGARDSGTDTQYF. CDR3 sequence (DNA): TGCAGCGTTGAAGGCGCGCGGGACTCCGGGACAGATACGCAGTATTTT.

This chain links TRBV20-1 with TRBJ2-1, with TRBD2 matching over 8 bases. Germline trimming cut 4 bases from V and 9 bases from J; bases unmatched to any gene: 2. Germline CDR1 DFQATT, CDR2 SNEGSKA (reference sequence). CDR3 length equals 11 residues. The DNA for the CDR3 is TGCAGTGCTACGGGGGGGGGTGAGCAGTTCTTC. Amino acid sequence: CSATGGGEQFF.

This chain joins TRBV7-9 and TRBJ2-7; a possible D gene is TRBD1 (7 bases). V lost 5 bases, J lost 5 bases, and 13 bases lay in between. The V gene's germline CDR1 is SEHNR and CDR2 FQNEAQ (reference sequence). This CDR3 spans 13 amino acids. The DNA of the CDR3 is TGTGCCAGCAGCAGACAGGGAGGAAACGAGCAGTACTTC. Protein sequence: CASSRQGGNEQYF.

This clone was counted once. The V and J genes are TRBV4-2 and TRBJ2-1; 9 bases are a match to TRBD2. This CDR3 is built from 17 residues. With 3 bases clipped from V and 1 base from J, the junction kept 7 bases outside the gene matches. From germline, CDR1 is LGHNA and CDR2 YNFKEQ. The CDR3 reads CASSHHAAGGSYNEQFF. The CDR3 DNA sequence: TGTGCCAGCAGCCATCACGCAGCGGGGGGTTCCTACAATGAGCAGTTCTTC.

The V call is TRBV7-2, the J call TRBJ2-3; 10 nucleotides agree with TRBD2. The CDR3 extends over 17 amino acids. J was trimmed by 5 bases and V by 5 bases; bases with no gene match: 13. Germline values: CDR1 SGHTA, CDR2 FQGNSA. The CDR3 is CASSPMSGGAVGDTQYF. DNA for the CDR3: TGTGCCAGCAGCCCCATGAGCGGGGGGGCAGTAGGAGATACGCAGTATTTT.

The chain carries TRBV7-9 and TRBJ2-3, with a tentative D call TRBD2 (6 bases). The germline V and J ends were trimmed by 4 bases and 6 bases, with 14 bases remaining between them. The germline CDR1 and CDR2 sequences are SEHNR and FQNEAQ (reference sequence). The CDR3 consists of 14 residues. For the CDR3, the DNA is TGTGCCAGCAGCTCCCGCGGGGCCCAGGATACGCAGTATTTT. As protein: CASSSRGAQDTQYF. The full variable domain, its missing parts supplied by reference TRBV7-9 and TRBJ2-3, is DTGVSQNPRHKITKRGQNVTFRCDPISEHNRLYWYRQTLGQGPEFLTYFQNEAQLEKSRLLSDRFSAERPKGSFSTLEIQRTEQGDSAMYLCASSSRGAQDTQYFGPGTRLTVL.

This clone was found once. This sequence joins TRBV7-9 and TRBJ1-2; possibly TRBD1 for D (5 bases). V gave up 5 bases and J gave up 0 bases, with 19 bases separating them. Germline V gives CDR1 SEHNR, CDR2 FQNEAQ (reference sequence). The CDR3 runs to 17 residues. CDR3 loop: CASSLKGLLFTNYGYTF. Written as DNA, the CDR3 is TGTGCCAGCAGCCTAAAGGGACTTCTTTTCACTAACTATGGCTACACCTTC.

The chain recombines TRBV28 with TRBJ1-6, with D uncertain. The length of the CDR3 is 12 residues. CDR1 MDHEN and CDR2 SYDVKM come from the germline V gene. Trimming stripped 5 bases from V and 7 bases from J, with 6 bases between. The CDR3 bases are TGTGCCAGCAGTCCCCTAAATTCACCCCTCCACTTT. Its protein is CASSPLNSPLHF.

This chain links TRBV15 with TRBJ1-3; D is uncertain. The germline V and J ends were trimmed by 0 bases and 0 bases, with 9 bases remaining between them. The CDR3 has 16 residues. Germline V lookup: CDR1 LNHNV, CDR2 YYDKDF (reference sequence). The CDR3 nucleotides are TGTGCCACCAGCAGAGACCCCACCAGCTCTGGAAACACCATATATTTT. Protein product: CATSRDPTSSGNTIYF.

The chain combines TRBV19 with TRBJ1-2; D is undetermined. CDR1 LNHDA and CDR2 SQIVND come from the germline V gene (reference sequence). The CDR3 has 12 residues. Trimming took 3 bases from V and 6 from J, leaving 8 bases between them. In DNA, the CDR3 is TGTGCCAGTAGTATCTGGGCCAATGGCTACACCTTC. This sequence encodes CASSIWANGYTF.

The chain employs TRBV25-1 and TRBJ2-7; the match to TRBD1 covers 10 bases. V trimming: 5 bases; J trimming: 3 bases; junction bases outside the gene matches: 7. The CDR3 is 15 residues long. Per germline, CDR1 MGHDK and CDR2 SYGVNS. The CDR3 region is CASSRRGTGDYEQYF. In DNA form, the CDR3 reads TGTGCCAGCAGTCGACGGGGGACAGGGGACTACGAGCAGTACTTC.

This chain uses TRBV5-1 with TRBJ1-2; D is unclear. In germline, CDR1 is SGHRS, CDR2 YFSETQ. The CDR3 is 13 amino acids. Trimming stripped 0 bases from V and 6 bases from J, with 9 bases between. The CDR3 DNA reads as TGCGCCAGCAGCTTGGGCCCCGGAGATGGCTACACCTTC. Translating gives CASSLGPGDGYTF.

The table lists this clone with a few counts. The V call is TRBV5-1, the J call TRBJ2-7, with 7 bases matching TRBD2. The CDR3 spans 15 residues. Germline loops: CDR1 SGHRS, CDR2 YFSETQ. V lost 2 bases to trimming and J lost 2 bases; unmatched junction nucleotides: 7. CDR3 region: CASSFTAGNTYEQYF. CDR3 coding DNA: TGCGCCAGCAGCTTTACAGCGGGAAATACCTACGAGCAGTACTTC.

V is TRBV6-1 and J is TRBJ1-6; 8 nucleotides match TRBD1. Germline values: CDR1 MNHNS, CDR2 SASEGT. CDR3 size: 14 residues. Trimming took 5 bases from V and 9 from J; bases not matched to a gene: 6. The CDR3 loop is CASSLGQEVSPLHF. The DNA for the CDR3 is TGTGCCAGCAGTTTGGGACAGGAGGTTTCACCCCTCCACTTT.

The CDR3 DNA follows: TGTGCCAGCAATTTCCGGGAGAACACTGAAGCTTTCTTT. Translation: CASNFRENTEAFF. V and J are TRBV7-9 and TRBJ1-1; D gene unclear. Per the germline V gene, CDR1 is SEHNR and CDR2 is FQNEAQ (reference sequence). Trimming removed 7 bases at V and 1 base at J, with 10 bases between. The CDR3 runs to 13 residues.